This TCR beta chain appears in the sequencing data of a study of blood T cell repertoires in COVID-19 (dated by TCRdb to about 2020). Study-level background: Samples from collaborators originated in the United States, Italy and Spain and spanned both the acute and convalescent phases of COVID-19. The prospective study material was composed of cDNA or gDNA derived from T cells, B-cell-depleted T cells, or PBMCs. The dataset comprised deeply sampled blood TCRbeta repertoires from subjects exposed to, actively infected with, or recovered from COVID-19. The repertoires were released in a freely available public database meant as a resource for research on the immune response to SARS-CoV-2. Samples came from the ongoing ImmuneRACE study (first 160 participants) plus 1,254 subjects from 6 global collaborators. Nearly every sample came with metadata listing a de-identified subject ID, COVID-19 status, age in years and sex. HLA class I and class II types, where available, came from metadata supplied by the sample provider rather than from assay-based typing.

Enrolling through a virtual design, the prospective study's participants ranged in age from roughly 18 to 100 years and lived across some 23 United States geographic areas. Cohort assignment in the prospective study relied on participant-reported clinical history from a screening survey and a study questionnaire. Each participant in the prospective study had whole blood, serum and a nasopharyngeal or oropharyngeal swab collected by mobile phlebotomists. Over a roughly 2-month period, participants in the prospective study had the option of providing additional blood draws and questionnaires. Before DNA extraction, prospective study blood samples were shipped either frozen or at room temperature. In the germline V gene, CDR1 corresponds to SGDLS and CDR2 to YYNGEE. The CDR3 holds 15 amino acids from the cysteine to the phenylalanine. The CDR3 DNA has 45 bases and is translated from base 1. Trimming takes 4 bases off V and 4 bases off J; junction bases not matched to a gene: 10.

In the case of this clone: No cognate antigen has been identified for it. No clone much larger than this one lies a single base away; base qualities are absent.

Here is what the overall study found, with its caveats: How much clinical and demographic metadata was included differed by source and by participant, and the metadata was provided uncurated.

TCRbeta CDR3 regions were amplified from genomic DNA by means of the immunoSEQ Assay, a bias-controlled multiplex PCR. From the authors' description of their analysis: The number of nucleated cells in each sample was estimated from the amplification of reference gene primers within the assay. To quantify the absolute abundance of each unique TCRbeta CDR3 rearrangement, sequence reads were collapsed and filtered. For each sample, productive Simpson clonality was calculated as the square root of Simpson's diversity index over productive rearrangements. What TCRdb holds here is the immuneACCESS table cut down to in-frame rearrangements. Part of the clones is not present; checked against another copy, under half of the missing clones reflect an unresolved V gene, and the others are unexplained. V and J calls and clone size follow that table, whereas D and trimming were derived from the DNA. For this sample there are under 200,000 clones; more than 65% appear just once. The top ten clonotypes cover 5.6% of the sample.

Source material: PBMCs or T cells enriched from blood (not recorded which). This sequence originates from a woman in her forties with acute COVID-19. This receptor chain uses TRBV9 and TRBJ2-7; the junction holds 8 bases that match TRBD2. For the CDR3, the sequence is CASSKGASGRYEQYF. The DNA sequence reads TGTGCCAGCAGCAAGGGAGCGAGCGGGAGATACGAGCAGTACTTC.